Below are 14 T cell receptor beta chains sequenced from a single sample in a study of T-cell reconstitution after alpha-beta-depleted transplantation in children (TCRdb year 2016). Library creation used PCR. The sample was run on an Illumina HiSeq 2500. Molecular barcoding was employed in the preparation of TCR libraries, with unique molecular identifiers being used to normalize TCRbeta repertoire quantification. The raw public reads went through TCRdb reprocessing: fastp at Q25, MiXCR clone calling, in-frame beta chains kept. Identical CDR3 protein sequences are pooled into one entry, listed with their most common genes and DNA. In this sample the table shows under 750,000 distinct CDR3 sequences, more than 20% of which occur a single time. The leading ten clones occupy around an eighth of the sample. Read against the paper, the sample's treatment or condition label means: allogeneic hematopoietic cell transplantation with graft depleted of TCRalphabeta T cells and CD19 B cells.

The sample was PBMCs, mostly from graft donor cells, taken 360 days after TCRalphabeta/CD19-depleted stem cell transplant. The receptors were sampled from a boy in the first two years of life who had a stem cell transplant for acute myeloid leukemia, so the T cells may come from the graft donor.

This clonotype was seen many times. This sequence joins TRBV20-1 and TRBJ2-7; TRBD2 matches 7 bases. Trimming removed 6 bases from V and 0 bases from J; junction bases left unmatched: 11. Germline assignment: CDR1 DFQATT and CDR2 SNEGSKA (reference sequence). The CDR3 is 15 amino acids. DNA of the CDR3: TGCAGTGCCCAGCGCGGGGGAACTAGCTCCTACGAGCAGTACGTC. Protein product: CSAQRGGTSSYEQYV.

This clonotype was detected ten times or more. This rearrangement joins TRBV6-1 to TRBJ1-1; tentative D call: TRBD1 (5 bases). This CDR3 contains 13 residues. Trimming cost V 6 bases and J 8 bases, with 16 bases left between them. Germline V gene data show CDR1 as MNHNS and CDR2 as SASEGT. The CDR3: CASSPGGSWEAFF. In DNA, the CDR3 is TGTGCCAGCAGCCCGGGGGGTAGCTGGGAAGCTTTCTTT.

This clonotype was picked up many times. V usage is TRBV6-5 and J usage is TRBJ1-2, with D possibly being TRBD1 (6 bases). CDR1 MNHEY and CDR2 SVGAGI come from the germline V gene. The V gene lost 6 bases and the J gene lost 8 bases, with 22 bases spanning the gap. This CDR3 contains 15 residues. The CDR3 protein is CASSWRQVSLEGYTF. In DNA form, the CDR3 reads TGTGCCAGCAGCTGGAGACAGGTGTCTTTGGAGGGCTACACCTTC.

The chain employs TRBV6-5 and TRBJ1-2; the match to TRBD1 covers 7 bases. J lost 2 bases, V lost 6 bases, and 6 bases had no gene match. This CDR3 region has 14 residues. CDR1 and CDR2 from the germline V gene are MNHEY and SVGAGI. The CDR3 region has the DNA TGTGCCAGCAGGCCGACAGGGACGAACTATGGCTACACCTTC. It is translated as CASRPTGTNYGYTF.

This clonotype was seen more than once but under ten times. This sequence joins TRBV20-1 and TRBJ2-1; the D is unclear. The V end lost 3 bases, the J end lost 6 bases, and 9 bases lay between the germline ends. The germline gives CDR1 DFQATT, CDR2 SNEGSKA (reference sequence). The CDR3 runs 12 residues. The CDR3 is CSASGVSNEQFF. CDR3 in DNA: TGCAGTGCTAGCGGCGTGTCCAATGAGCAGTTCTTC.

V and J are TRBV11-2 and TRBJ1-1, with unresolved D. The germline V and J ends were trimmed by 5 bases and 2 bases, with 12 bases remaining between them. Germline-derived CDR1 and CDR2 are SGHAT and FQNNGV. There are 14 residues in the CDR3. DNA of the CDR3: TGTGCCAGCAGCAAAGGAGGGCCTAACACTGAAGCTTTCTTT. Translating it yields CASSKGGPNTEAFF.

This clonotype was seen a few times. This chain uses TRBV13 with TRBJ2-5, with 7 bases lining up with TRBD1. This CDR3 comprises 13 residues. V lost 8 bases to trimming and J lost 2 bases; unmatched junction nucleotides: 5. CDR1 is PRHDT, CDR2 FYEKMQ, per germline (reference sequence). The CDR3 loop is CASGPGQQETQYF. The DNA for the CDR3 is TGTGCCAGCGGCCCGGGACAGCAAGAGACCCAGTACTTC.

This clonotype came up a few times. CDR3 in DNA: TGTGCCAGCAGTCCCGTCGGGGACAGGGGAGCCTACGAGCAGTACTTC. Encoded protein: CASSPVGDRGAYEQYF. The chain is built from TRBV12-3 or TRBV12-4 and TRBJ2-7; 10 bases map to TRBD1. The CDR3 covers 16 residues. J lost 2 bases, V lost 5 bases, and 9 bases had no gene match.

This clonotype occurred a few times. Here the CDR3 reads CSADRQGRPGNEQFF. CDR3 DNA sequence: TGCAGTGCTGACCGACAGGGGCGGCCCGGCAATGAGCAGTTCTTC. The V call is TRBV20-1, the J call TRBJ2-1, with 8 bases fitting TRBD1. Germline-derived CDR1 and CDR2 are DFQATT and SNEGSKA (reference sequence). The ends lost 5 bases at V and 6 bases at J; junction bases unmatched: 12. This CDR3 is built from 15 residues.

J is TRBJ2-7 and V is TRBV18, with 9 bases matching TRBD2. Germline loops: CDR1 KGHSH, CDR2 LQKENI. CDR3 length: 15 residues. V gave up 3 bases and J gave up 2 bases; unmatched junction bases: 5. The CDR3 nucleotides are TGTGCCAGCTCACCCCGAAGCGGGGGGACCTACGAGCAGTACTTC. Its protein product is CASSPRSGGTYEQYF.

The gene calls are TRBV7-9 and TRBJ2-1; D call uncertain. This CDR3 spans 13 amino acids. Germline values: CDR1 SEHNR, CDR2 FQNEAQ (reference sequence). V was clipped by 4 bases and J by 8 bases, with 12 bases between them. CDR3 region: CASSSPILYEQFF. The DNA of the CDR3 is TGTGCCAGCAGCTCCCCGATCCTCTATGAGCAGTTCTTC.

The chain recombines TRBV12-3 or TRBV12-4 with TRBJ1-1; D remains unclear. The CDR3 has 14 residues. V lost 1 base, J lost 3 bases, and 9 bases lay in between. The CDR3 here is CASSLEARYTEAFF. DNA for the CDR3: TGTGCCAGCAGTTTAGAGGCACGGTACACTGAAGCTTTCTTT.

The J gene is TRBJ2-3, the V gene TRBV12-5, with a weak D call TRBD1 (6 bases). The V and J ends lost 4 bases and 0 bases respectively, with 11 bases between them. The CDR3 sequence is 15 residues long. Germline lookup yields CDR1 LGHNT and CDR2 FRNRAP. The CDR3 is CASGSLGQSTDTQYF. CDR3 nucleotide sequence: TGTGCTAGTGGTTCCTTAGGACAGAGCACAGATACGCAGTATTTT.

The rearrangement uses TRBV4-2 and TRBJ2-5; tentative D call: TRBD1 (5 bases). The CDR3 loop spans 15 amino acids. Germline lookup yields CDR1 LGHNA and CDR2 YNFKEQ. Trimming took 0 bases from V and 5 from J, leaving 13 bases between them. The CDR3 nucleotides read TGTGCCAGCAGCCAAGATCTGAGCAGGGCGGAGACCCAGTACTTC. Its protein is CASSQDLSRAETQYF.